These 25 T cell receptor beta chains were all obtained from the same sample, sequenced in a study of cytomegalovirus exposure and HLA in healthy donors. Vbeta (60) and Jbeta (13) primers were used in the PCR. Measured with immunoSEQ multiplex PCR; TCRdb has only the in-frame clones, and not every one. The sample table includes 60,000 to 75,000 clones. Material for sequencing was PBMCs. The receptors originated from a woman younger than 45 in good health and CMV-seronegative.

This sequence joins TRBV7-8 and TRBJ2-5; 7 bases match TRBD1. CDR1 SGHVS and CDR2 FQNEAQ come from the germline V gene. This CDR3 spans 14 amino acids. After removal of 4 bases from V and 2 bases from J, the junction contained 4 bases not matched to a gene. CDR3 amino acids: CASSSNRGQETQYF. CDR3 coding DNA: TGTGCCAGCAGCTCTAACAGGGGACAAGAGACCCAGTACTTC.

As concerns this clone: Other DNA sequences of this sample code for an identical CDR3. The chain couples TRBV28 to TRBJ1-5, with TRBD1 matching 7 bases. Germline V gives CDR1 MDHEN, CDR2 SYDVKM. CDR3 length: 14 residues. V was clipped by 2 bases and J by 2 bases; unmatched bases: 0. In DNA form, the CDR3 reads TGTGCCAGCAGTTTAACAGGGGGCAATCAGCCCCAGCATTTT. Its protein is CASSLTGGNQPQHF.

This sequence joins TRBV6-1 and TRBJ1-2, with D perhaps TRBD1 (6 bases). The V end lost 3 bases, the J end lost 2 bases, and 7 bases lay between the germline ends. Per the germline V gene, CDR1 is MNHNS and CDR2 is SASEGT. The CDR3 is 13 residues long. As DNA, the CDR3 is TGTGCCAGCAGTGATACAGGGAACTATGGCTACACCTTC. Protein product: CASSDTGNYGYTF.

This sequence joins TRBV18 and TRBJ2-7; 10 bases map to TRBD2. Germline CDR1 KGHSH, CDR2 LQKENI. Trimming took 3 bases from V and 1 from J; bases not matched to a gene: 3. This CDR3 is 15 amino acids long. This CDR3 reads CASSPASGSSYEQYF. The CDR3 DNA reads as TGTGCCAGCTCACCGGCTAGCGGGAGTTCCTACGAGCAGTACTTC.

V gene TRBV6-5 combines with J gene TRBJ1-1; D remains ambiguous. V lost 8 bases and J lost 0, with 13 bases in between. Per germline, CDR1 MNHEY and CDR2 SVGAGI. The CDR3 has 14 amino acids. For the CDR3, the DNA is TGTGCCAGCGGCAGCCGGGGAATGAACACTGAAGCTTTCTTT. Its translation is CASGSRGMNTEAFF.

The chain couples TRBV9 to TRBJ2-7; 13 bases map to TRBD2. Germline lookup yields CDR1 SGDLS and CDR2 YYNGEE. Trimming at V came to 3 bases and at J to 2 bases, leaving 2 bases not matched to a gene. The CDR3 runs to 15 residues. The CDR3 coding sequence is TGTGCCAGCAGCGGGACTAGCGGGAGCGCCTACGAGCAGTACTTC. As protein: CASSGTSGSAYEQYF.

The chain combines TRBV10-3 with TRBJ2-7; 10 bases match TRBD1. The CDR3 contains 13 residues. Unmatched junction bases numbered 8, after V lost 8 bases and J lost 7 bases. Per the germline V gene, CDR1 is ENHRY and CDR2 is SYGVKD. The CDR3: CAISGTGATEQYF. CDR3 in DNA: TGTGCCATCTCGGGGACAGGGGCTACGGAGCAGTACTTC.

A word on this clone: Its ends do not fully match the called genes, so a read error is possible. V usage is TRBV27 and J usage is TRBJ1-1; D is unclear. This CDR3 comprises 14 residues. CDR1 and CDR2 (germline): MNHEY, SMNVEV (reference sequence). DNA of the CDR3: TGTGCCAGCAGGTTATATTCCACTAACACTGAAGCTTTCTTT. Translated: CASRLYSTNTEAFF.

The genes are TRBV19 and TRBJ2-7; D might be TRBD2 (5 bases). V was shortened by 2 bases and J by 2 bases, with 13 bases between the two germline ends. Germline lookup yields CDR1 LNHDA and CDR2 SQIVND (reference sequence). The CDR3 is 15 amino acids. DNA of the CDR3: TGTGCCAGTAGTATATCCGACGGACTCACCTACGAGCAGTACTTC. It is translated as CASSISDGLTYEQYF.

The chain has TRBV29-1 and TRBJ2-7; D gene uncertain. V lost 4 bases and J 4 bases, leaving 8 bases between the germline ends. Germline assignment: CDR1 SQVTM and CDR2 ANQGSEA. The CDR3 totals 11 residues. The CDR3 DNA follows: TGCAGCGTTGTAGTCGGTTACGAGCAGTACTTC. Protein sequence: CSVVVGYEQYF.

V gene TRBV19 combines with J gene TRBJ1-6; no clear D. V was cut by 5 bases and J by 2 bases, with 16 bases left in between. Germline V lookup: CDR1 LNHDA, CDR2 SQIVND (reference sequence). This CDR3 has 17 amino acids. The CDR3 is CASSWSLSSTYNSPLHF. In nucleotides, the CDR3 is TGTGCCAGTAGTTGGTCCTTATCCAGTACCTATAATTCACCCCTCCACTTT.

DNA of the CDR3: TGTGCCAGCAGACTCTCCCGCGGGAGAGTCGGGGAGCTGTTTTTT. Amino acid sequence: CASRLSRGRVGELFF. The V gene is TRBV2, the J gene TRBJ2-2; TRBD2 agrees at 7 bases. CDR1 is SNHLY and CDR2 is FYNNEI in the germline V gene. This CDR3 region has 15 residues. The trim removed 6 bases at V and 7 bases at J, leaving 11 bases unmatched.

The J gene is TRBJ2-7, the V gene TRBV27; 7 bases are a match to TRBD2. J lost 0 bases, V lost 2 bases, and 4 bases had no gene match. The CDR3 has 15 amino acids. Germline loops: CDR1 MNHEY, CDR2 SMNVEV (reference sequence). The CDR3 reads CASSLAGRVSYEQYF. The CDR3 DNA follows: TGTGCCAGCAGTTTAGCGGGGAGGGTCTCCTACGAGCAGTACTTC.

The chain couples TRBV19 to TRBJ1-1; TRBD1 is a possible D gene (5 bases). V lost 4 bases and J lost 3, with 12 bases in between. The germline V gene has CDR1 LNHDA and CDR2 SQIVND (reference sequence). The CDR3 runs to 14 residues. The CDR3 DNA follows: TGTGCCAGTAGTACGGACACCTACTACACTGAAGCTTTCTTT. It codes for CASSTDTYYTEAFF.

The genes are TRBV6-6 and TRBJ1-5; D is possibly TRBD1 (5 bases). V was pared by 2 bases and J by 9 bases, with 20 bases between. The CDR3 is 16 residues long. Germline CDR1 and CDR2: MNHNY and SVGAGI (reference sequence). CDR3 bases: TGTGCCAGCAGTTACATCAGTGCGACAGCCACCCGGCCCCAGCATTTT. This encodes CASSYISATATRPQHF.

With regard to this clone: The junction shows a germline mismatch at one end, possibly a read error. The genes are TRBV5-6 and TRBJ2-7; perhaps TRBD1 as D (6 bases). The germline V gene has CDR1 SGHDT and CDR2 YYEEEE. This CDR3 spans 12 amino acids. CDR3 sequence: CASSLQGYEQSF. CDR3 DNA sequence: TGTGCCAGCAGCTTACAGGGTTACGAGCAGTCCTTC.

The CDR3 protein is CASSFRLAGVYNEQFF. CDR3 DNA sequence: TGTGCCAGCAGTTTTCGGCTAGCGGGAGTCTACAATGAGCAGTTCTTC. The V call is TRBV27, the J call TRBJ2-1; 10 bases agree with TRBD2. In germline, CDR1 is MNHEY, CDR2 SMNVEV (reference sequence). V lost 3 bases, J lost 3 bases, and 5 bases stayed unmatched. The CDR3 runs to 16 residues.

The chain carries TRBV18 and TRBJ2-7, with D perhaps TRBD1 (5 bases). Trimming removed 3 bases at V and 7 bases at J, with 16 bases between. Germline lookup yields CDR1 KGHSH and CDR2 LQKENI. The CDR3 extends over 14 amino acids. The CDR3 sequence: CASSPPFQGGEQYF. Here the CDR3 DNA reads TGTGCCAGCTCACCTCCCTTTCAGGGTGGTGAGCAGTACTTC.

The rearrangement joins TRBV28 to TRBJ2-1; 14 bases line up with TRBD2. This CDR3 is built from 15 residues. Germline values: CDR1 MDHEN, CDR2 SYDVKM. Trimming at V came to 5 bases and at J to 6 bases, leaving 3 bases not matched to a gene. CDR3 in amino acids: CASSPTSGRVNEQFF. The CDR3 nucleotides are TGTGCCAGCAGTCCGACTAGCGGGAGGGTCAATGAGCAGTTCTTC.

The genes are TRBV6-5 and TRBJ1-5; D call uncertain. The germline CDR1 and CDR2 sequences are MNHEY and SVGAGI. The V end lost 5 bases, the J end lost 6 bases, and 17 bases lay between the germline ends. The CDR3 is 15 residues long. The CDR3 DNA is TGTGCCAGCAGTCTCGGCCCCGAGAGGGCTCAGCCCCAGCATTTT. Its protein is CASSLGPERAQPQHF.

The V and J genes are TRBV4-1 and TRBJ1-1; possible D gene TRBD1, 6 bases. The V end was cut by 1 base, the J end by 5 bases, with 8 bases between. The CDR3 length is 13 residues. Germline V gene data show CDR1 as MGHRA and CDR2 as YSYEKL. The CDR3 bases are TGCGCCAGCAGCCAAGGGGGGCAAACTGAAGCTTTCTTT. It encodes CASSQGGQTEAFF.

The rearrangement uses TRBV29-1 and TRBJ2-1; possible D gene TRBD2, 5 bases. The CDR3 length is 12 residues. The ends were cut back, 7 bases at V and 6 bases at J, with 13 bases in the middle. Per germline, CDR1 SQVTM and CDR2 ANQGSEA. The CDR3 DNA is TGCAGCGCCCACCTAGCAGGCAATGAGCAGTTCTTC. Translating it yields CSAHLAGNEQFF.

The J gene is TRBJ2-7, the V gene TRBV7-3; D ambiguous. V lost 4 bases and J 3 bases, leaving 10 bases between the germline ends. CDR1 is SGHTA and CDR2 is FQGTGA in the germline V gene. The CDR3 spans 13 residues. CDR3 residues: CASSSNSSYEQYF. The DNA of the CDR3 is TGTGCCAGCAGCTCAAATAGTAGCTACGAGCAGTACTTC.

The rearrangement uses TRBV30 and TRBJ1-1; 7 bases agree with TRBD1. This CDR3 region has 13 residues. Germline values: CDR1 GTSNPN, CDR2 SVGIG (reference sequence). V was clipped by 2 bases and J by 3 bases; unmatched bases: 3. The CDR3 here is CAWSKQGDTEAFF. The CDR3 nucleotides read TGTGCCTGGAGTAAGCAGGGGGACACTGAAGCTTTCTTT.

The chain is built from TRBV7-3 and TRBJ2-1; D is possibly TRBD2 (5 bases). V lost 8 bases and J lost 5, with 16 bases in between. The CDR3 contains 14 residues. CDR1 is SGHTA, CDR2 FQGTGA, per germline. CDR3 coding DNA: TGTGCCAGCGCTTTGGGGAGATCAAACAATGAGCAGTTCTTC. It translates to CASALGRSNNEQFF.